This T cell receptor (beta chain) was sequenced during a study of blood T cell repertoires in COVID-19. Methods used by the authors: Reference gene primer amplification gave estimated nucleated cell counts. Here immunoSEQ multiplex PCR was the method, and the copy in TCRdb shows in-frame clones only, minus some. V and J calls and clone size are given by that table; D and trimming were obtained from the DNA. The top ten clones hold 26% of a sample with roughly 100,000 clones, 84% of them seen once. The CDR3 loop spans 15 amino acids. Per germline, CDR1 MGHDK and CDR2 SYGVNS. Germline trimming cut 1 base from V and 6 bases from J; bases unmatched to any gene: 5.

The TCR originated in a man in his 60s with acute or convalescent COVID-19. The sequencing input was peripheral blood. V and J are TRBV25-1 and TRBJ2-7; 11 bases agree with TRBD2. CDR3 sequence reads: CASSELAGGPGEQYF. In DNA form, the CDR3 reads TGTGCCAGCAGTGAATTAGCGGGAGGGCCGGGCGAGCAGTACTTC.